This T cell receptor beta chain was profiled in a study of T cell responses to AZD1222 COVID-19 vaccine (dated by TCRdb to the early 2020s). Turning to the overall study: AZD1222 recipients with second doses at about 4 weeks or about 12 weeks were pooled, because spike-specific TCR depth and breadth did not differ between schedules. A total of more than 230 trial participants underwent TCR sequencing, of whom around 200 received two doses of AZD1222 and some 25 received two doses of the MenACWY control vaccine. Trial participants were enrolled by age into subgroups of 18-55, 56-69 and 70-plus years, and around 140, 26 and 57 TCR-sequenced participants, respectively, were included in these subgroups. Here is what the overall study found, with its caveats: No day 14 peak-response samples were available, so repertoires were characterized only after the peak T cell response. After two AZD1222 doses, spike-specific TCR breadth and depth were significantly higher than at day 0 and than in MenACWY recipients. The 56-69-year group was small, and its depth increase did not reach significance, likely because of low power. Participants were mostly white British and included more females than males, and it was suggested by the authors that clonal diversity may have been underestimated. Only 5 to 7 AZD1222 recipients were SARS-CoV-2 seropositive at baseline, limiting conclusions about previously exposed vaccinees. Reportedly, almost half of the unique spike-specific TCRs recognized epitopes lying outside the regions that are mutated in the B.1.351 and B.1.1.7 variants. Vaccine-associated CD4 TCRs spanned the whole spike protein, with dominant responses in regions 160-218 and 743-854.

Of note for this clone: It lacks a known antigen. No base quality information exists; no much larger clone differs at one position.

V loses 2 bases at its end and J loses 7 bases; junction bases beyond the gene matches: 9. The CDR3, cysteine through phenylalanine, is 14 amino acids long. Left in the record is the CDR3 DNA by itself, 42 bases read in frame from the first base. From the germline V gene (reference sequence), CDR1 is GTSNPN and CDR2 is SVGIG. The CDR3 regions of human TCRbeta chains were analyzed by immunosequencing. Turning to the authors' computational methods: TCRs in the repertoires were matched against a reference library of SARS-CoV-2-specific TCRs that had been generated with the MIRA antigen-specificity platform. Breadth was defined as the fraction of unique TCRs that were SARS-CoV-2-associated. Depth was defined as the fraction of total T cells that were SARS-CoV-2-associated. Using the MIRA data, every spike-specific TCR was mapped to the spike region that the TCR reacted to and assigned to either a CD4 or a CD8 class. Log10-transformed breadth and depth values were compared by one-way ANOVA with Sidak's multiple comparisons tests. TCRdb limited this immuneACCESS table to in-frame rearrangements with V and J called. A share of clones is missing; checked studies link under half to unresolved V genes, and the rest is unexplained. From that table come the V and J calls and clone size; the DNA was used to work out D and trimming. The sample table contains fewer than 200,000 clones; only one count was recorded for roughly 92% of them. Roughly 2.5% of the sample is taken by the ten largest.

The time point label for this specimen denotes: baseline before first vaccination. Vaccinee samples came from UK trials COV001 and COV002, including a single-blind randomized controlled phase 2/3 trial of AZD1222 (ChAdOx1 nCoV-19) in healthy adults. For TCRbeta chain sequencing, PBMC samples from trial participants were taken at day 0 and at day 28 after the second dose. Recombination connected TRBV30 to TRBJ1-1, with TRBD1 identical over 8 junction bases. The sequences come from peripheral blood, collected on day 0 of AZD1222 vaccination. This clonotype was sampled from an adult in good health. The CDR3 in this case is CAWSHMDRAGEAFF. In nucleotides, the sequence is TGTGCCTGGAGTCATATGGACAGGGCGGGTGAAGCTTTCTTT.